Described below is a single TCR beta chain sequence and its context. What it recognizes is unknown. The treatment is: oral pan-JAK inhibitor, 5-10 mg twice daily. These data come from a study of CD8+ T cells in alopecia areata. Extracted RNA was reverse transcribed into cDNA, the sequencing template. Generated by immunoSEQ multiplex PCR, the TCRdb table keeps only in-frame clones and is missing some. The sample carries roughly 110,000 clones, about four fifths recorded once. The CDR3 is 16 amino acids. With V trimmed by 4 bases and J by 5 bases, 9 bases remained unmatched. Germline CDR1 and CDR2: GTSNPN and SVGIG (reference sequence). Study outcomes and limitations: Affected scalp, especially in alopecia totalis/universalis, had a higher clonality than normal scalp did.

The TCR was taken from a human donor with alopecia areata. Source: CD8+ T cells sorted from blood, taken at week 24, from a patient treated with tofacitinib. The genes are TRBV30 and TRBJ2-3; 13 bases align to TRBD2. The CDR3 DNA sequence: TGTGCCTGGACTCCCGGACTAGCGGGGGCGGGAGATACGCAGTATTTT. This codes for CAWTPGLAGAGDTQYF.